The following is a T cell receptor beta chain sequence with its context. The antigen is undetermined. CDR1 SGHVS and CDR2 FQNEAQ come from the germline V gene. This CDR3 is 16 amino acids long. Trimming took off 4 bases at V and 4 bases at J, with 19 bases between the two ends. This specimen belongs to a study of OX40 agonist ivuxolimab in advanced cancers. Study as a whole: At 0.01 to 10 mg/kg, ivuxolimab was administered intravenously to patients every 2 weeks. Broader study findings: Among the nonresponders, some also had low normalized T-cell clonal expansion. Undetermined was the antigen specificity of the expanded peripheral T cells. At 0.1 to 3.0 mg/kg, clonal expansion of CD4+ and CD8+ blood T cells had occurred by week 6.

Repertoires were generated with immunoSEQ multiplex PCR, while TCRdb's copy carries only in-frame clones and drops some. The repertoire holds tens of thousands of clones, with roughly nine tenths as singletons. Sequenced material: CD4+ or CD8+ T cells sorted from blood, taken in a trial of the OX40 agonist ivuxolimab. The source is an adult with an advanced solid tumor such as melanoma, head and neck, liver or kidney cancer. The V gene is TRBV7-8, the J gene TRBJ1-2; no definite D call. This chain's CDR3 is CASSSPPWDPGYGYTF. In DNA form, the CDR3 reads TGTGCCAGCAGCTCGCCTCCGTGGGATCCGGGCTATGGCTACACCTTC.